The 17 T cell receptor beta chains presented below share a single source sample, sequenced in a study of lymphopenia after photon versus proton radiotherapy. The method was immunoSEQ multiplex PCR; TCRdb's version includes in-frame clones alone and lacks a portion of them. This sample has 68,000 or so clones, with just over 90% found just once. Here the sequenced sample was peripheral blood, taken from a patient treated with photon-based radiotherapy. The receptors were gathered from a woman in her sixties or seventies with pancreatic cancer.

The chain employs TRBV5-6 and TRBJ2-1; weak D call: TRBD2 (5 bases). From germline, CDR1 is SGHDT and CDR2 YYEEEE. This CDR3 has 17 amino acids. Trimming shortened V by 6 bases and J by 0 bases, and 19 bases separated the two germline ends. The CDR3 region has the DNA TGTGCCAGCACCCCCCCACCGGAGCGGAGCTCCTACAATGAGCAGTTCTTC. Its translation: CASTPPPERSSYNEQFF. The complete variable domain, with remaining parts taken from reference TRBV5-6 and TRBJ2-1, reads DAGVTQSPTHLIKTRGQQVTLRCSPKSGHDTVSWYQQALGQGPQFIFQYYEEEERQRGNFPDRFSGHQFPNYSSELNVNALLLGDSALYLCASTPPPERSSYNEQFFGPGTRLTVL.

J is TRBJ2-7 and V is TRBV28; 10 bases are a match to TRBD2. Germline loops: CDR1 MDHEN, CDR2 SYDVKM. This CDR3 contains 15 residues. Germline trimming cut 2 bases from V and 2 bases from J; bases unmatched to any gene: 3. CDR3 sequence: CASSLQAGGAYEQYF. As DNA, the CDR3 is TGTGCCAGCAGTTTACAAGCGGGGGGGGCCTACGAGCAGTACTTC.

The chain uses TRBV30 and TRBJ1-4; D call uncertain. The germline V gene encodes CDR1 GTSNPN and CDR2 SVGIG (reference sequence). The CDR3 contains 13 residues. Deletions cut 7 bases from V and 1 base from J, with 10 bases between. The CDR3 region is CASHIKTNEKLFF. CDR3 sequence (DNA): TGTGCCTCCCACATCAAAACTAATGAAAAACTGTTTTTT.

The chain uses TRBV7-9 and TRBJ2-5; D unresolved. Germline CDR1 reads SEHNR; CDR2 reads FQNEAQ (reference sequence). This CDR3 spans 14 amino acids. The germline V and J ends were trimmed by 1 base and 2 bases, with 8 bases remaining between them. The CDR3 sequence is CASSLEGRQETQYF. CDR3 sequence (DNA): TGTGCCAGCAGCTTAGAGGGCAGGCAAGAGACCCAGTACTTC. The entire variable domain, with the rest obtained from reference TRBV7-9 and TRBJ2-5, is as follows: DTGVSQNPRHKITKRGQNVTFRCDPISEHNRLYWYRQTLGQGPEFLTYFQNEAQLEKSRLLSDRFSAERPKGSFSTLEIQRTEQGDSAMYLCASSLEGRQETQYFGPGTRLLVL.

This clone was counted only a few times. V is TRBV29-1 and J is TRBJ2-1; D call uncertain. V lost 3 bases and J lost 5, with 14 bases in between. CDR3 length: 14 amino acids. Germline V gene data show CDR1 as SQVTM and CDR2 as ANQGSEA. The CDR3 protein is CSVEWMIRDNEQFF. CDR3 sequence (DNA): TGCAGCGTTGAGTGGATGATACGGGACAATGAGCAGTTCTTC.

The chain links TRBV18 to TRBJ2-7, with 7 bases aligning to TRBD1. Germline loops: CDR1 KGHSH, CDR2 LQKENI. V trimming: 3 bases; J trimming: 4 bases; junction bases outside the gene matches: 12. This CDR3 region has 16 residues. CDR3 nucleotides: TGTGCCAGCTCACCCCCGTCAGGGGGTAAGGGTTACGAGCAGTACTTC. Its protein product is CASSPPSGGKGYEQYF.

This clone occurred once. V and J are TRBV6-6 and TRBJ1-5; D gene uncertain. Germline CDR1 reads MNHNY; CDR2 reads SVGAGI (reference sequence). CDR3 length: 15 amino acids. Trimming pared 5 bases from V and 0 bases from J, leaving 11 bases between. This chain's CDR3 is CASSILTDSNQPQHF. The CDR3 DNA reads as TGTGCCAGCAGTATCCTGACGGATAGCAATCAGCCCCAGCATTTT.

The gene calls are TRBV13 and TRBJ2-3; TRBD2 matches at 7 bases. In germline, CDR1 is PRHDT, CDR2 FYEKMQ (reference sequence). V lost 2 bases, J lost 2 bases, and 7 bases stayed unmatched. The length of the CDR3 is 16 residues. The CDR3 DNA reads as TGTGCCAGCAGCTTACGGGCACTAGCGCACACAGATACGCAGTATTTT. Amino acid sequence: CASSLRALAHTDTQYF.

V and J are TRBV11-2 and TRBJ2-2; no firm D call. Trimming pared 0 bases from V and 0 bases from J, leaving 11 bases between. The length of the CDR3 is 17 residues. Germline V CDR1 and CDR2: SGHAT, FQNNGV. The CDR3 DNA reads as TGTGCCAGCAGCTTAGACGTTCAGGATACGAACACCGGGGAGCTGTTTTTT. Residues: CASSLDVQDTNTGELFF.

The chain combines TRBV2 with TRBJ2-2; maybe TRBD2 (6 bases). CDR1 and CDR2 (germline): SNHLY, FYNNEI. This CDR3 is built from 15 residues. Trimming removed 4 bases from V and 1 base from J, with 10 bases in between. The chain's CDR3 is CASSVNGRNTGELFF. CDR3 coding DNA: TGTGCCAGCAGTGTTAACGGGAGGAACACCGGGGAGCTGTTTTTT.

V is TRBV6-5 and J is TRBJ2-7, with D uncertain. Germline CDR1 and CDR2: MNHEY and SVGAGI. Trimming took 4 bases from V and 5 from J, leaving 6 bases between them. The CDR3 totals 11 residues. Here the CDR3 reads CASSLDHEQYF. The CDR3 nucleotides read TGTGCCAGCAGTTTGGACCACGAGCAGTACTTC.

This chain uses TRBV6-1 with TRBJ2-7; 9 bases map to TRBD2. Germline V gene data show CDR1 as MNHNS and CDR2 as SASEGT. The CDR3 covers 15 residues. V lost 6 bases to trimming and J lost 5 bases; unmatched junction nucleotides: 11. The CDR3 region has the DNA TGTGCCAGCAGGGGCGGGGGGGAGCGGGACGACGAGCAGTACTTC. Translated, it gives CASRGGGERDDEQYF.

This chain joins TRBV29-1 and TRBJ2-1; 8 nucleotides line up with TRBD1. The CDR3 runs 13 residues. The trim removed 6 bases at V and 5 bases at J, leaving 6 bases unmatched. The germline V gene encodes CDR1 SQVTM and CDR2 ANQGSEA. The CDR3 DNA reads TGCAGCGTAGGACAGGGAGGTAACAATGAGCAGTTCTTC. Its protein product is CSVGQGGNNEQFF.

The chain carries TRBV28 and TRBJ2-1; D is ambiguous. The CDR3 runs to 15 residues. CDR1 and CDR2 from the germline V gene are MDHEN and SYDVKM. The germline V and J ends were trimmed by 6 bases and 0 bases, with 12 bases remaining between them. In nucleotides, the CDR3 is TGTGCCAGCAGGGGTTGGGCCAGCTCCTACAATGAGCAGTTCTTC. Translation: CASRGWASSYNEQFF.

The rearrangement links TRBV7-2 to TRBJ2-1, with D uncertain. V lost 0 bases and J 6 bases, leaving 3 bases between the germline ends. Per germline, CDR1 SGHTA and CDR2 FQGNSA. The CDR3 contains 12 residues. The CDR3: CASSLASNEQFF. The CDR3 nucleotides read TGTGCCAGCAGCTTAGCGAGCAATGAGCAGTTCTTC.

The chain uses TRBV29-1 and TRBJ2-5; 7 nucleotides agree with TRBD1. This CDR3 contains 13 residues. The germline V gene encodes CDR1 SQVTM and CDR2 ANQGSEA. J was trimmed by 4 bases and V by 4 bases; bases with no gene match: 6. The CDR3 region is CSVARQGRETQYF. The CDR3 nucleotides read TGCAGCGTTGCCCGACAGGGAAGAGAGACCCAGTACTTC.

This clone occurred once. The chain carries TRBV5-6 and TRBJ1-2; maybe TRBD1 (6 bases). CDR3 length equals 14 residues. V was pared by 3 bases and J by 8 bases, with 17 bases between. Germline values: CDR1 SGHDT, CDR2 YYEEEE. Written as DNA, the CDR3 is TGTGCCAGCAGCTCCCCAGTCAGGGGAGGCGGCTACACCTTC. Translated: CASSSPVRGGGYTF.